These 30 T cell receptor beta chains share one sample of origin, sequenced in a study of shared clonotypes between healthy human individuals (dated by TCRdb to the early 2020s). Library method: the immunoSEQ multiplex PCR assay. The source is immuneACCESS, and TCRdb retained only in-frame sequences with V and J called. Part of the clones is not carried over; for the studies checked, unresolved V genes explain less than half of this, and the remainder is unexplained. For this sample the table gives about 1 million clones, of which 65% to 80% were detected only once. The top ten clonotypes cover approximately 1.3% of the sample. Sequenced: memory CD4+ T cells sorted from blood. Taken with the paper, the label for cell subset or site translates to: CD45RA-negative fraction. These receptor sequences come from a man younger than 30 in good health.

The V gene is TRBV7-6, the J gene TRBJ2-5; D is perhaps TRBD2 (5 bases). V gave up 5 bases and J gave up 6 bases, with 19 bases separating them. The CDR3 consists of 15 residues. Per germline, CDR1 SGHVS and CDR2 FNYEAQ. CDR3 sequence: CASSPPGGLSKTQYF. The CDR3, as DNA: TGTGCCAGCAGCCCCCCCGGCGGGTTGTCAAAGACCCAGTACTTC.

The rearrangement joins TRBV7-2 to TRBJ1-4; the D is unclear. Germline V gives CDR1 SGHTA, CDR2 FQGNSA. The V end lost 5 bases, the J end lost 3 bases, and 10 bases lay between the germline ends. The CDR3 totals 14 residues. CDR3 protein: CASSHHWSNEKLFF. The CDR3 DNA sequence: TGTGCCAGCAGCCATCACTGGTCTAATGAAAAACTGTTTTTT.

On this clone: One base separates it from a far larger clone, so it is likely a read error. The sample contains more than one DNA sequence encoding this CDR3. The chain employs TRBV18 and TRBJ1-5, with 8 positions matching TRBD1. Germline V gives CDR1 KGHSH, CDR2 LQKENI. CDR3 length equals 15 residues. V shed 6 bases and J 4 bases; nucleotides not matched to a gene: 8. CDR3 nucleotide sequence: TGTGCCAGCTCCCCCGACAGGGGAGGGAATCAGCCCCAGCATTTT. Protein sequence: CASSPDRGGNQPQHF.

The chain has TRBV30 and TRBJ1-5; 11 positions match TRBD1. This CDR3 is built from 14 residues. Trimming removed 4 bases from V and 12 bases from J; junction bases left unmatched: 11. CDR1 is GTSNPN and CDR2 is SVGIG in the germline V gene (reference sequence). CDR3 amino acids: CAWTRTGGDQVQHF. The CDR3 DNA reads TGTGCCTGGACCAGGACAGGGGGCGATCAGGTCCAGCATTTT. Combining the CDR3 with reference TRBV30 and TRBJ1-5 gives the whole variable domain SQTIHQWPATLVQPVGSPLSLECTVEGTSNPNLYWYRQAAGRGLQLLFYSVGIGQISSEVPQNLSASRPQDRQFILSSKKLLLSDSGFYLCAWTRTGGDQVQHFGDGTRLSIL.

The rearrangement joins TRBV5-8 to TRBJ2-5, with D unresolved. The germline V gene encodes CDR1 SGHTS and CDR2 YDEGEE. Trimming left V 1 base short and J 2 bases short, with 9 bases between. CDR3 length: 14 amino acids. The CDR3 loop reads CASSLSPVQETQYF. CDR3 DNA sequence: TGTGCCAGCAGCTTGTCTCCAGTACAAGAGACCCAGTACTTC.

V is TRBV7-9 and J is TRBJ1-1; 8 bases agree with TRBD1. From germline, CDR1 is SEHNR and CDR2 FQNEAQ (reference sequence). This CDR3 contains 15 residues. V lost 4 bases and J lost 5; bases outside the gene matches: 9. CDR3 protein: CASSYVTGVGTEAFF. In DNA, the CDR3 is TGTGCCAGCAGCTACGTGACAGGGGTCGGTACTGAAGCTTTCTTT.

This chain joins TRBV11-2 and TRBJ2-7; TRBD2 agrees at 10 bases. Germline CDR1 is SGHAT and CDR2 is FQNNGV. The length of the CDR3 is 18 residues. J was trimmed by 6 bases and V by 0 bases; bases with no gene match: 14. The CDR3 reads CASSLDWGASGSQSEQYF. The CDR3 bases are TGTGCCAGCAGCTTAGATTGGGGGGCTAGCGGGAGTCAATCCGAGCAGTACTTC.

CDR3 sequence reads: CASSLQGAGELFF. The DNA for the CDR3 is TGTGCCAGCAGCCTACAGGGGGCCGGGGAGCTGTTTTTT. The chain links TRBV14 to TRBJ2-2; TRBD1 matches at 8 bases. V shed 4 bases, J shed 6 bases, and the junction held 1 base outside the gene matches. Germline V gene sequence: CDR1 SGHDN, CDR2 FVKESK. The CDR3 is made up of 13 amino acids.

This chain links TRBV29-1 with TRBJ1-2; 8 bases line up with TRBD1. This CDR3 has 15 residues. CDR1 is SQVTM, CDR2 ANQGSEA, per germline. J gave up 1 base and V 3 bases, and 7 bases lay outside the gene matches. The CDR3 is CSVDSGGSYNYGYTF. The CDR3 DNA reads as TGCAGCGTTGATTCAGGGGGCTCCTATAACTATGGCTACACCTTC.

The chain uses TRBV11-2 and TRBJ1-6; D uncertain. This CDR3 spans 16 amino acids. V lost 1 base and J lost 3, with 10 bases in between. Germline lookup yields CDR1 SGHAT and CDR2 FQNNGV. The chain's CDR3 is CASSLGVTLYNSPLHF. Here the CDR3 DNA reads TGTGCCAGCAGCTTAGGAGTCACCCTCTATAATTCACCCCTCCACTTT.

With regard to this clone: At one of its ends the junction is not consistent with the germline gene, which may arise from a read error. The V gene is TRBV7-7, the J gene TRBJ2-5; unclear D gene. Germline lookup yields CDR1 SSHAT and CDR2 FNYEAQ (reference sequence). This CDR3 contains 13 residues. In nucleotides, the CDR3 is TGTGCTAGCAGCTTAGCCCCATTAGAGACCCAGTACTTC. Translation: CASSLAPLETQYF.

This clone appeared a single time. Different DNA sequences within this sample yield the same CDR3. The genes are TRBV27 and TRBJ1-6; TRBD1 aligns across 9 bases. Trimming removed 0 bases from V and 6 bases from J; junction bases left unmatched: 0. Germline assignment: CDR1 MNHEY and CDR2 SMNVEV (reference sequence). The CDR3 totals 15 residues. This CDR3 is CASSLSGQGNSPLHF. CDR3 DNA: TGTGCCAGCAGTTTATCGGGACAGGGTAATTCACCCCTCCACTTT.

Points on this clone: Other DNA sequences within the sample encode an identical CDR3. J is TRBJ2-5 and V is TRBV7-2; no clear D gene. Trimming took 2 bases from V and 5 from J, leaving 9 bases between them. This CDR3 comprises 13 residues. Germline-derived CDR1 and CDR2 are SGHTA and FQGNSA. CDR3 DNA: TGTGCCAGCAGCTTACTAGGTGGGGAGACCCAGTACTTC. Translated: CASSLLGGETQYF.

The sample holds a few counts of this clone. V usage is TRBV6-1 and J usage is TRBJ1-5; a weak D match, TRBD1 (5 bases). The length of the CDR3 is 15 residues. CDR1 is MNHNS, CDR2 SASEGT, per germline. The V end was cut by 6 bases, the J end by 2 bases, with 14 bases between. The CDR3: CASSAGRIGNQPQHF. CDR3 bases: TGTGCCAGCAGCGCAGGGAGGATCGGCAATCAGCCCCAGCATTTT.

A few counts support this clone. For the CDR3, the DNA is TGCAGCGTTGAATCGGGGGGAATTGATCAGCCCCAGCATTTT. Translation gives CSVESGGIDQPQHF. This chain links TRBV29-1 with TRBJ1-5; tentative D call: TRBD1 (5 bases). This CDR3 is built from 14 residues. Trimming left V 2 bases short and J 5 bases short, with 13 bases between. The V gene's germline CDR1 is SQVTM and CDR2 ANQGSEA.

The chain joins TRBV27 to TRBJ2-2; 8 nucleotides align to TRBD2. This CDR3 spans 18 amino acids. V shed 1 base, J shed 3 bases, and the junction held 10 bases outside the gene matches. Looked up from germline, CDR1 is MNHEY and CDR2 is SMNVEV (reference sequence). This chain's CDR3 is CASSLYVGSGGYTGELFF. The CDR3, as DNA: TGTGCCAGCAGTTTATACGTTGGAAGCGGGGGCTACACCGGGGAGCTGTTTTTT.

The V call is TRBV5-8, the J call TRBJ1-2, with no clear D. Trimming stripped 8 bases from V and 4 bases from J, with 9 bases between. The CDR3 has 11 residues. Germline V gives CDR1 SGHTS, CDR2 YDEGEE. The CDR3, as DNA: TGTGCCAGTGTCCCGGGCTATGGCTACACCTTC. Translation: CASVPGYGYTF.

This chain links TRBV30 with TRBJ2-7; no firm D call. Trimming removed 2 bases from V and 9 bases from J, with 17 bases in between. The CDR3 runs 13 residues. CDR1 GTSNPN and CDR2 SVGIG come from the germline V gene (reference sequence). CDR3 amino acids: CAWSYNYKDVQYF. DNA of the CDR3: TGTGCCTGGAGTTACAATTATAAGGACGTGCAGTACTTC.

This chain joins TRBV7-9 and TRBJ1-4, with 7 nucleotides matching TRBD1. Trimming at V came to 5 bases and at J to 4 bases, leaving 10 bases not matched to a gene. The germline gives CDR1 SEHNR, CDR2 FQNEAQ (reference sequence). CDR3 length: 16 amino acids. This chain's CDR3 is CASSLGEGALNEKLFF. DNA for the CDR3: TGTGCCAGCAGCCTCGGGGAGGGGGCTCTTAATGAAAAACTGTTTTTT.

The rearrangement uses TRBV18 and TRBJ2-2; TRBD1 might be the D (6 bases). This CDR3 is built from 15 residues. V lost 3 bases and J lost 0, with 8 bases in between. Germline values: CDR1 KGHSH, CDR2 LQKENI. CDR3 residues: CASSPDSTNTGELFF. Here the CDR3 DNA reads TGTGCCAGCTCACCGGACAGTACGAACACCGGGGAGCTGTTTTTT. The whole variable domain, filled in from reference TRBV18 and TRBJ2-2, reads NAGVMQNPRHLVRRRGQEARLRCSPMKGHSHVYWYRQLPEEGLKFMVYLQKENIIDESGMPKERFSAEFPKEGPSILRIQQVVRGDSAAYFCASSPDSTNTGELFFGEGSRLTVL.

The CDR3 DNA sequence: TGTGCCAGTAGTATAGCTGGACGACTTTACGAGCAGTACTTC. This gives the protein CASSIAGRLYEQYF. This sequence joins TRBV19 and TRBJ2-7; D gene unclear. Per the germline V gene, CDR1 is LNHDA and CDR2 is SQIVND (reference sequence). The V and J ends lost 1 base and 4 bases respectively, with 11 bases between them. The CDR3 has 14 residues. Filled out from reference TRBV19 and TRBJ2-7, the complete variable domain reads DGGITQSPKYLFRKEGQNVTLSCEQNLNHDAMYWYRQDPGQGLRLIYYSQIVNDFQKGDIAEGYSVSREKKESFPLTVTSAQKNPTAFYLCASSIAGRLYEQYFGPGTRLTVT.

This chain's CDR3 is CASKPGVGTDTQYF. The CDR3 region has the DNA TGTGCCAGCAAGCCGGGAGTGGGGACAGATACGCAGTATTTT. This rearrangement joins TRBV6-5 to TRBJ2-3; D is possibly TRBD2 (6 bases). This CDR3 has 14 residues. Per the germline V gene, CDR1 is MNHEY and CDR2 is SVGAGI. Trimming took off 7 bases at V and 3 bases at J, with 14 bases between the two ends.

V usage is TRBV6-5 and J usage is TRBJ2-7, with D perhaps assigned TRBD1 or TRBD2 (5 bases each). Germline V gene data show CDR1 as MNHEY and CDR2 as SVGAGI. V was clipped by 0 bases and J by 3 bases, with 12 bases between them. The CDR3 runs to 15 residues. The CDR3, as DNA: TGTGCCAGCAGTTACTCAGGGACGGCTCTCTACGAGCAGTACTTC. It encodes CASSYSGTALYEQYF.

V is TRBV7-9 and J is TRBJ2-7; D is undetermined. Trimming cost V 6 bases and J 4 bases, with 16 bases left between them. Germline assignment: CDR1 SEHNR and CDR2 FQNEAQ (reference sequence). The CDR3 loop spans 14 amino acids. CDR3 residues: CASRGTSSNYEQYF. CDR3 DNA: TGTGCCAGCAGAGGAACGTCGTCGAATTACGAGCAGTACTTC.

V and J are TRBV30 and TRBJ1-6; D remains ambiguous. V lost 0 bases to trimming and J lost 7 bases, with 13 bases between them. This CDR3 has 15 residues. Germline V lookup: CDR1 GTSNPN, CDR2 SVGIG (reference sequence). The CDR3 protein is CAWSVRLSGNSPLHF. CDR3 DNA sequence: TGTGCCTGGAGTGTACGACTCAGCGGCAATTCACCCCTCCACTTT. The variable domain in full, with the rest retrieved from reference TRBV30 and TRBJ1-6, is SQTIHQWPATLVQPVGSPLSLECTVEGTSNPNLYWYRQAAGRGLQLLFYSVGIGQISSEVPQNLSASRPQDRQFILSSKKLLLSDSGFYLCAWSVRLSGNSPLHFGNGTRLTVT.

The rearrangement uses TRBV5-5 and TRBJ1-2; D is ambiguous. This CDR3 is built from 14 residues. Trimming left V 4 bases short and J 2 bases short, with 12 bases between. CDR1 is SGHKS and CDR2 is YYEKEE in the germline V gene (reference sequence). CDR3 sequence reads: CASSVEVTNYGYTF. CDR3 bases: TGTGCCAGCAGCGTGGAAGTAACCAACTATGGCTACACCTTC. Drawing the rest from reference TRBV5-5 and TRBJ1-2, the complete variable domain is DAGVTQSPTHLIKTRGQQVTLRCSPISGHKSVSWYQQVLGQGPQFIFQYYEKEERGRGNFPDRFSARQFPNYSSELNVNALLLGDSALYLCASSVEVTNYGYTFGSGTRLTVV.

The J gene is TRBJ2-4, the V gene TRBV28; D remains ambiguous. Germline CDR1 and CDR2: MDHEN and SYDVKM. The CDR3 sequence is 16 residues long. V was cut by 3 bases and J by 0 bases, with 12 bases left in between. The CDR3 DNA sequence: TGTGCCAGCAGTTTGCCGGGTCTTAAAGCCAAAAACATTCAGTACTTC. Amino acids: CASSLPGLKAKNIQYF.

The V gene is TRBV18, the J gene TRBJ2-2; D perhaps matches TRBD1 (6 bases). CDR3 size: 16 residues. V was cut by 2 bases and J by 4 bases, with 14 bases left in between. The germline CDR1 and CDR2 sequences are KGHSH and LQKENI. The DNA for the CDR3 is TGTGCCAGCTCACCAATACGACAGGCTTCCACCGGGGAGCTGTTTTTT. Residues: CASSPIRQASTGELFF.

With regard to this clone: One junction end does not reproduce the germline sequence, and a read error may be involved. This rearrangement joins TRBV7-7 to TRBJ2-5, with D uncertain. Germline values: CDR1 SSHAT, CDR2 FNYEAQ (reference sequence). CDR3 length equals 14 residues. The CDR3, as DNA: TGTGCTAGCAGCTTTGGGCAGCTCGGGGAGACCCAGTACTTC. As protein: CASSFGQLGETQYF.

The chain carries TRBV7-8 and TRBJ1-6; D gene unclear. V lost 8 bases, J lost 7 bases, and 9 bases lay in between. CDR1 is SGHVS and CDR2 is FQNEAQ in the germline V gene. This CDR3 has 12 residues. For the CDR3, the DNA is TGTGCCAGCGCGGACGGGAATTCACCCCTCCACTTT. Protein sequence: CASADGNSPLHF. Full variable domain (remainder filled in from reference TRBV7-8 and TRBJ1-6): GAGVSQSPRYKVAKRGQDVALRCDPISGHVSLFWYQQALGQGPEFLTYFQNEAQLDKSGLPSDRFFAERPEGSVSTLKIQRTQQEDSAVYLCASADGNSPLHFGNGTRLTVT.